These 13 T cell receptor beta chains originate from one sample sequenced in a study of shared clonotypes between healthy human individuals. Repertoires were generated with immunoSEQ multiplex PCR, while TCRdb's copy carries only in-frame clones and drops some. The sample holds around 600,000 clones; 98% are singletons and the top ten take less than 0.35%. CD8 cells regarded as naive lacked CD45RO, were positively chosen for CCR7, and omitted terminally differentiated effector memory CD45RA+ cells. Sequencing was carried out using naive CD8+ T cells sorted from blood. The source of these receptors is a man aged 25-45 years in good health.

The rearrangement joins TRBV6-5 to TRBJ2-7, with a tentative D call TRBD2 (5 bases). The V end lost 6 bases, the J end lost 3 bases, and 15 bases lay between the germline ends. The germline V gene encodes CDR1 MNHEY and CDR2 SVGAGI. The CDR3 length is 14 residues. CDR3 nucleotides: TGTGCCAGCAGCCCTTCGACTGGAGGCTACGAGCAGTACTTC. This encodes CASSPSTGGYEQYF.

The V call is TRBV7-8, the J call TRBJ1-5; D is ambiguous. The CDR3 totals 13 residues. CDR1 and CDR2 (germline): SGHVS, FQNEAQ. Trimming removed 5 bases from V and 5 bases from J, with 10 bases in between. CDR3 sequence: CASSPRLDQPQHF. CDR3 in DNA: TGTGCCAGCAGCCCACGACTTGATCAGCCCCAGCATTTT.

The chain couples TRBV7-9 to TRBJ2-7, with D perhaps TRBD1 or TRBD2 (5 bases each). Germline V gene sequence: CDR1 SEHNR, CDR2 FQNEAQ (reference sequence). The CDR3 length is 16 residues. Between the trimmed V and J ends, which lost 5 bases and 0 bases, there was a span of 17 bases. For the CDR3, the DNA is TGTGCCAGCAGCCCCGTAGCCTGGGACGTCTCCTACGAGCAGTACTTC. Protein product: CASSPVAWDVSYEQYF.

The chain employs TRBV4-1 and TRBJ2-7, with 9 bases lining up with TRBD2. CDR3 length: 15 residues. Trimming removed 4 bases from V and 3 bases from J; junction bases left unmatched: 7. The germline V gene encodes CDR1 MGHRA and CDR2 YSYEKL. The CDR3 DNA follows: TGCGCCAGCAGCCCCCGGGGTAGCGGGAGCTACGAGCAGTACTTC. It specifies CASSPRGSGSYEQYF.

This clone came up a few times. This chain joins TRBV28 and TRBJ2-1; TRBD2 matches 16 bases. This CDR3 comprises 19 residues. The V segment lost 2 bases and the J segment 1 base; nucleotides outside the gene matches: 5. Per the germline V gene, CDR1 is MDHEN and CDR2 is SYDVKM. CDR3 protein: CASSLGGTSGRASYNEQFF. In DNA form, the CDR3 reads TGTGCCAGCAGTTTAGGTGGGACTAGCGGGAGGGCGTCCTACAATGAGCAGTTCTTC. Full variable domain (rest looked up from reference TRBV28 and TRBJ2-1): DVKVTQSSRYLVKRTGEKVFLECVQDMDHENMFWYRQDPGLGLRLIYFSYDVKMKEKGDIPEGYSVSREKKERFSLILESASTNQTSMYLCASSLGGTSGRASYNEQFFGPGTRLTVL.

CDR3 residues: CASSQNRNTEAFF. The CDR3, as DNA: TGCGCCAGCAGCCAAAACCGTAACACTGAAGCTTTCTTT. The chain is built from TRBV4-1 and TRBJ1-1; D is unresolved. Between the trimmed V and J ends, which lost 2 bases and 2 bases, there was a span of 6 bases. The length of the CDR3 is 13 residues. Germline assignment: CDR1 MGHRA and CDR2 YSYEKL.

This chain uses TRBV2 with TRBJ2-1; 8 nucleotides match TRBD2. After removal of 4 bases from V and 1 base from J, the junction contained 6 bases not matched to a gene. Germline V gene lookup returns CDR1 SNHLY and CDR2 FYNNEI. This CDR3 spans 16 amino acids. As DNA, the CDR3 is TGTGCCAGCAGTGGTTTAGCGGGATTGTCCTACAATGAGCAGTTCTTC. Residues: CASSGLAGLSYNEQFF.

V and J are TRBV15 and TRBJ2-3, with no clear D. V dropped 0 bases and J dropped 4 bases, with 11 bases sitting between them. Germline-derived CDR1 and CDR2 are LNHNV and YYDKDF (reference sequence). The CDR3 has 15 residues. CDR3 region: CATSRDGLVADTQYF. CDR3 DNA sequence: TGTGCCACCAGCAGAGATGGGCTAGTAGCAGATACGCAGTATTTT.

The chain has TRBV7-9 and TRBJ2-1, with TRBD2 matching 10 bases. Trimming at V came to 7 bases and at J to 8 bases, leaving 11 bases not matched to a gene. Germline V CDR1 and CDR2: SEHNR, FQNEAQ (reference sequence). The CDR3 contains 15 residues. The CDR3 DNA reads TGTGCCAGCAACCTAAACCCTAGCGGGAGCGATGAGCAGTTCTTC. Its translation: CASNLNPSGSDEQFF.

The genes are TRBV28 and TRBJ2-7; possible D gene TRBD1, 5 bases. The CDR3 runs to 13 residues. The germline CDR1 and CDR2 sequences are MDHEN and SYDVKM. Between the trimmed V and J ends, which lost 5 bases and 9 bases, there was a span of 17 bases. The CDR3 sequence is CASSQQDLFGQYF. The CDR3 nucleotides are TGTGCCAGCAGTCAACAGGACCTTTTTGGGCAGTACTTC.

V and J are TRBV29-1 and TRBJ1-1; D uncertain. Trimming shortened V by 0 bases and J by 3 bases, and 17 bases separated the two germline ends. Germline CDR1 reads SQVTM; CDR2 reads ANQGSEA. This CDR3 spans 16 amino acids. As DNA, the CDR3 is TGCAGCGTTGAAGATTCCCCCGGGAGGTCGGACACTGAAGCTTTCTTT. Amino acids: CSVEDSPGRSDTEAFF.

V is TRBV7-2 and J is TRBJ2-5; D uncertain. This CDR3 has 14 residues. Germline CDR1 SGHTA, CDR2 FQGNSA. V dropped 3 bases and J dropped 1 base, with 9 bases sitting between them. The CDR3 loop reads CASSFGGPQETQYF. The CDR3 DNA follows: TGTGCCAGCAGCTTCGGCGGCCCCCAAGAGACCCAGTACTTC. The whole variable domain, filled in from reference TRBV7-2 and TRBJ2-5, reads GAGVSQSPSNKVTEKGKDVELRCDPISGHTALYWYRQSLGQGLEFLIYFQGNSAPDKSGLPSDRFSAERTGGSVSTLTIQRTQQEDSAVYLCASSFGGPQETQYFGPGTRLLVL.

The J gene is TRBJ2-5, the V gene TRBV7-9; 7 bases line up with TRBD2. Looked up from germline, CDR1 is SEHNR and CDR2 is FQNEAQ (reference sequence). The CDR3 is made up of 14 amino acids. Germline trimming cut 4 bases from V and 5 bases from J; bases unmatched to any gene: 7. The CDR3 DNA reads as TGTGCCAGCAGCTCTCTAGCGGCCTGGGAGACCCAGTACTTC. Protein: CASSSLAAWETQYF.